What follows are 26 T cell receptor beta chains derived from one specimen sequenced in a study of blood T cells in healthy people across ages. A second PCR, run for about 7 to 11 cycles, used a sample-barcoded 5' primer plus a J-beta primer mix. A single record per CDR3 protein comes from TCRdb applying MiXCR to the 5' RACE reads. The data hold 550,000 to 700,000 distinct CDR3 sequences, with approximately 25% observed a single time. Sequenced sample: blood. These receptors came from a woman aged 70-85 years in good health.

Written as DNA, the CDR3 is TGTGCCAGCAGCCTACAGGGATATAAGGAGTACTTC. It yields the protein CASSLQGYKEYF. This sequence joins TRBV12-3 or TRBV12-4 and TRBJ2-4; TRBD1 might be the D (6 bases). This CDR3 has 12 amino acids. The ends were cut back, 6 bases at V and 14 bases at J, with 17 bases in the middle.

This clonotype was observed a few times. The chain has TRBV24-1 and TRBJ2-3; 13 bases align to TRBD2. Germline-derived CDR1 and CDR2 are KGHDR and SFDVKD. The CDR3 contains 16 residues. The V gene end was trimmed by 3 bases and the J gene end by 6 bases; junction bases not matched to a gene: 5. CDR3 DNA: TGTGCCACCAGTGATCCGGGACTAGCGGGGACCGATACGCAGTATTTT. It is translated as CATSDPGLAGTDTQYF.

The CDR3 DNA is TGTGCCAGCGGATATGCAGGGACTAGGGACTATGGCTACACCTTC. It specifies CASGYAGTRDYGYTF. V is TRBV12-3 or TRBV12-4 and J is TRBJ1-2, with D perhaps TRBD1 (5 bases). CDR3 size: 15 residues. Trimming took 8 bases from V and 3 from J, leaving 19 bases between them.

This clonotype appeared a few times. V usage is TRBV29-1 and J usage is TRBJ2-7; D possibly corresponds to TRBD2 (5 bases). Trimming stripped 6 bases from V and 3 bases from J, with 15 bases between. The CDR3 has 13 residues. Germline V lookup: CDR1 SQVTM, CDR2 ANQGSEA. CDR3 nucleotides: TGCAGCGTAGGACCGAGGGCGGGCTACGAGCAGTACTTC. Protein product: CSVGPRAGYEQYF.

This clonotype was observed a handful of times. The V call is TRBV3-1, the J call TRBJ2-5; tentative D call: TRBD2 (6 bases). V was cut by 1 base and J by 5 bases, with 11 bases left in between. This CDR3 has 14 amino acids. Per germline, CDR1 LGHDT and CDR2 YNNKEL (reference sequence). The CDR3 coding sequence is TGTGCCAGCAGCCAAGTCGCGGGATACGAGACCCAGTACTTC. Protein product: CASSQVAGYETQYF.

This clonotype was seen only a few times. The chain joins TRBV12-5 to TRBJ1-5; 8 bases are a match to TRBD1. This CDR3 has 13 amino acids. The germline V gene has CDR1 LGHNT and CDR2 FRNRAP. J lost 7 bases, V lost 7 bases, and 6 bases had no gene match. In DNA, the CDR3 is TGTGCTAGTGCCTTGGCAGGGGGCCAGCCCCAGCATTTT. This codes for CASALAGGQPQHF.

This clonotype was counted many times. V gene TRBV7-2 combines with J gene TRBJ2-5; 9 bases are shared with TRBD1. Trimming cost V 5 bases and J 2 bases; bases outside gene matches: 3. This CDR3 region has 14 residues. CDR1 is SGHTA and CDR2 is FQGNSA in the germline V gene. DNA of the CDR3: TGTGCCAGCAGCCTAGACAGGGGGCAAGAGACCCAGTACTTC. Its protein product is CASSLDRGQETQYF.

This clonotype was observed a few times. The chain combines TRBV29-1 with TRBJ1-1; possible D gene TRBD1, 6 bases. The germline V gene encodes CDR1 SQVTM and CDR2 ANQGSEA. There are 14 residues in the CDR3. V was pared by 5 bases and J by 4 bases, with 17 bases between. The CDR3 protein is CSVLSGVSSTEAFF. CDR3 in DNA: TGCAGCGTTCTGTCAGGGGTCTCGAGCACTGAAGCTTTCTTT.

This clonotype was seen a handful of times. The gene calls are TRBV10-3 and TRBJ2-5; the D is unclear. Trimming removed 4 bases at V and 4 bases at J, with 7 bases between. This CDR3 comprises 12 residues. CDR1 ENHRY and CDR2 SYGVKD come from the germline V gene. The CDR3 sequence is CAISGERETQYF. The CDR3 coding sequence is TGTGCCATCAGTGGAGAAAGAGAGACCCAGTACTTC.

In its sample, this clonotype was seen once. J is TRBJ2-7 and V is TRBV15; the D is unclear. Germline V CDR1 and CDR2: LNHNV, YYDKDF (reference sequence). CDR3 size: 11 residues. Trimming pared 3 bases from V and 3 bases from J, leaving 3 bases between. The CDR3 spells CATSSFYEQYF. Written as DNA, the CDR3 is TGTGCCACCAGCAGTTTCTACGAGCAGTACTTC.

This rearrangement joins TRBV12-3 or TRBV12-4 to TRBJ2-7; 9 nucleotides agree with TRBD1. This CDR3 contains 14 residues. V was clipped by 8 bases and J by 3 bases; unmatched bases: 8. Written as DNA, the CDR3 is TGTGCCAGCGGACAGGGGCCAGCCGACTACGAGCAGTACTTC. Protein: CASGQGPADYEQYF.

The sample holds a few counts of this clonotype. The V and J genes are TRBV4-3 and TRBJ2-5; D may correspond to TRBD1 or TRBD2 (5 bases each). The CDR3 runs 14 residues. CDR1 LGHNA and CDR2 YSLEER come from the germline V gene. V lost 4 bases and J lost 5, with 14 bases in between. In DNA form, the CDR3 reads TGCGCCAGCAGCCCTGGGACCCGCGCCGAGACCCAGTACTTC. Encoded protein: CASSPGTRAETQYF.

CDR3: CASSDPKTSGGAAGELFF. Here the CDR3 DNA reads TGCGCCAGCAGTGATCCCAAGACTAGCGGGGGGGCCGCCGGGGAGCTGTTTTTT. The chain uses TRBV10-1 and TRBJ2-2; TRBD2 matches 14 bases. Germline CDR1 reads WNHNN; CDR2 reads SYGVQD (reference sequence). The CDR3 runs to 18 residues. Losses at the gene ends were 3 bases for V and 6 bases for J; bases not matched to a gene: 9.

Only a few counts were recorded for this clonotype. The genes are TRBV28 and TRBJ2-5; possible D gene TRBD2, 5 bases. CDR1 MDHEN and CDR2 SYDVKM come from the germline V gene. The CDR3 is 14 amino acids. Deletions cut 10 bases from V and 2 bases from J, with 17 bases between. CDR3 nucleotide sequence: TGTGCCACCCGTGTGGCAGGACTTCAAGAGACCCAGTACTTC. It translates to CATRVAGLQETQYF.

This clonotype was seen more than once but under ten times. The germline gene is not matched at one end of the junction; a read error may be the cause. The chain employs TRBV20-1 and TRBJ2-3, with D uncertain. Germline CDR1 and CDR2: DFQATT and SNEGSKA (reference sequence). The CDR3 extends over 14 amino acids. CDR3 residues: CSARSPPFTDSQYF. The CDR3 DNA reads as TGCAGTGCTAGATCCCCACCCTTCACAGATTCGCAGTATTTT.

About this clonotype itself: A much larger clone lies one base from this, so it may be a read error. J is TRBJ2-1 and V is TRBV6-2 or TRBV6-3, with 7 nucleotides matching TRBD2. The CDR3 totals 14 residues. Germline V lookup: CDR1 MNHEY, CDR2 SVGEGT. V gave up 8 bases and J gave up 3 bases; unmatched junction bases: 7. The chain's CDR3 is CASLSGDHYNEQFF. As DNA, the CDR3 is TGTGCCAGCCTAAGCGGGGACCACTACAATGAGCAGTTCTTC.

This clonotype was detected a few times. J is TRBJ2-4 and V is TRBV20-1; D is unclear. The V and J ends lost 7 bases and 0 bases respectively, with 22 bases between them. Germline CDR1 DFQATT, CDR2 SNEGSKA (reference sequence). The CDR3 extends over 17 amino acids. CDR3 amino acids: CSVPPSPGNQAKNIQYF. CDR3 DNA: TGCAGTGTCCCACCCAGCCCGGGTAATCAAGCCAAAAACATTCAGTACTTC.

This clonotype appeared many times. The genes are TRBV29-1 and TRBJ2-5, with TRBD1 matching 7 bases. The CDR3 extends over 13 amino acids. The V gene end was trimmed by 4 bases and the J gene end by 4 bases; junction bases not matched to a gene: 6. Germline values: CDR1 SQVTM, CDR2 ANQGSEA. CDR3 residues: CSVANRGIETQYF. CDR3 in DNA: TGCAGCGTTGCAAACAGGGGAATAGAGACCCAGTACTTC.

J is TRBJ2-3 and V is TRBV5-4, with D perhaps matching TRBD1 (5 bases). V gave up 5 bases and J gave up 4 bases, with 14 bases separating them. The CDR3 has 14 amino acids. Germline loops: CDR1 SGHNT, CDR2 YYREEE (reference sequence). CDR3 residues: CASRLGHGSDTQYF. The CDR3 DNA reads TGTGCCAGCAGGCTAGGACACGGGTCAGATACGCAGTATTTT.

This clonotype turned up a few times. This chain uses TRBV6-2 or TRBV6-3 with TRBJ2-5, with D possibly matching TRBD2 (5 bases). The DNA end is more similar to TRBJ2-7, so the J call may be wrong. The germline V gene encodes CDR1 MNHEY and CDR2 SVGEGT. This CDR3 has 15 residues. The CDR3 DNA is TGTGCCAGCAGTTACGGAGGTAGTAGAAGCTACGAGCAGTACTTC. Translated: CASSYGGSRSYEQYF.

The chain has TRBV5-1 and TRBJ2-7, with 10 nucleotides matching TRBD1. Germline assignment: CDR1 SGHRS and CDR2 YFSETQ. The CDR3 runs 15 residues. V was pared by 0 bases and J by 5 bases, with 5 bases of the junction left unmatched. CDR3 in DNA: TGCGCCAGCAGCTTGGGACAGGGGGCGGGTAACGAGCAGTACTTC. As protein: CASSLGQGAGNEQYF.

This clonotype was recorded a few times. The chain links TRBV6-4 to TRBJ1-1; D is unclear. Germline values: CDR1 MRHNA, CDR2 SNTAGT. Trimming stripped 6 bases from V and 1 base from J, with 9 bases between. The CDR3 has 13 amino acids. The CDR3 here is CASSATENTEAFF. The CDR3 DNA reads as TGTGCCAGCAGCGCGACGGAGAACACTGAAGCTTTCTTT.

This clonotype was observed a handful of times. This chain joins TRBV12-3 or TRBV12-4 and TRBJ2-3; no clear D gene. V dropped 5 bases and J dropped 0 bases, with 9 bases sitting between them. The CDR3 sequence is 14 residues long. The CDR3 protein is CASSPGYSTDTQYF. Written as DNA, the CDR3 is TGTGCCAGCAGTCCTGGGTACAGCACAGATACGCAGTATTTT.

This clonotype was detected many times. V and J are TRBV5-5 and TRBJ2-3; D not certain. Between the trimmed V and J ends, which lost 2 bases and 0 bases, there was a span of 10 bases. Germline values: CDR1 SGHKS, CDR2 YYEKEE (reference sequence). CDR3 length equals 15 residues. Written as DNA, the CDR3 is TGTGCCAGCAGCTTAGGTCGGCCTAGCACAGATACGCAGTATTTT. Translating it yields CASSLGRPSTDTQYF. Supplemented by reference TRBV5-5 and TRBJ2-3, the full variable domain reads DAGVTQSPTHLIKTRGQQVTLRCSPISGHKSVSWYQQVLGQGPQFIFQYYEKEERGRGNFPDRFSARQFPNYSSELNVNALLLGDSALYLCASSLGRPSTDTQYFGPGTRLTVL.

This clonotype was seen many times. The chain's CDR3 is CASSLRTGLIEQYF. The CDR3 nucleotides are TGCGCCAGCAGCTTGAGGACAGGGCTTATCGAGCAGTACTTC. This chain uses TRBV5-1 with TRBJ2-7; 8 bases are shared with TRBD1. Germline-derived CDR1 and CDR2 are SGHRS and YFSETQ. This CDR3 is 14 amino acids long. V lost 1 base to trimming and J lost 6 bases; unmatched junction nucleotides: 6.

This clonotype was detected only a few times. CDR3 nucleotide sequence: TGCAGTGCCACGGGACTAGCCCCGGATGAGCAGTTCTTC. This gives the protein CSATGLAPDEQFF. V is TRBV20-1 and J is TRBJ2-1; 9 bases are shared with TRBD2. The junction had 8 bases not matched to a gene; V was cut back by 6 bases and J by 8 bases. Germline V gene sequence: CDR1 DFQATT, CDR2 SNEGSKA (reference sequence). This CDR3 is built from 13 residues.